Presented here are 26 T cell receptor beta chains from one specimen sequenced in a study of T-cell reconstitution after alpha-beta-depleted transplantation in children. Unique molecular identifiers were incorporated into the prepared TCRbeta library. TCRdb re-called the PCR reads through MiXCR, storing one row per CDR3 protein. The top ten hold roughly 2.6% of the sample, which has 200,000 to 300,000 distinct CDR3 sequences, more than 10% seen once. The sequences come from PBMCs from the stem cell graft donor, collected from the stem cell graft. All receptors derive from a human donor who donated a stem cell graft to a child with acute lymphoblastic leukemia.

This clonotype has ten or more counts. The chain links TRBV5-6 to TRBJ2-3; maybe TRBD2 (5 bases). CDR1 and CDR2 (germline): SGHDT, YYEEEE. The CDR3 runs to 18 residues. The CDR3 DNA reads TGTGCTTCCCAAGCTTGGAGGCCGGGCCCTCCTAGCACAGATACGCAGTATTTT. Protein: CASQAWRPGPPSTDTQYF.

This clonotype has a count of ten or more. The chain links TRBV3-1 to TRBJ2-5; D might be TRBD1 (5 bases). Germline V CDR1 and CDR2: LGHDT, YNNKEL (reference sequence). Trimming left V 3 bases short and J 8 bases short, with 13 bases between. CDR3 length equals 13 residues. The CDR3 nucleotides are TGTGCCAGCAGCCACCCCCCCAGGGTTACCCAGTACTTC. Protein sequence: CASSHPPRVTQYF.

This clonotype was observed many times. The chain couples TRBV19 to TRBJ1-5; 12 bases agree with TRBD1. CDR1 and CDR2 from the germline V gene are LNHDA and SQIVND (reference sequence). The CDR3 length is 17 residues. Trimming at V came to 10 bases and at J to 2 bases, leaving 12 bases not matched to a gene. The CDR3 loop reads CATSGTGGAWGNQPQHF. The CDR3 nucleotides read TGTGCCACCTCCGGGACAGGGGGCGCCTGGGGCAATCAGCCCCAGCATTTT.

This clonotype was observed at least ten times. This chain links TRBV12-3 or TRBV12-4 with TRBJ2-1, with 13 nucleotides matching TRBD2. There are 17 residues in the CDR3. The junction had 5 bases not matched to a gene; V was cut back by 5 bases and J by 1 base. Written as DNA, the CDR3 is TGTGCCAGCAGTGGAGAGACTAGCGGGAGGTCCTACAATGAGCAGTTCTTC. As protein: CASSGETSGRSYNEQFF.

The V call is TRBV13, the J call TRBJ2-5; 7 bases map to TRBD2. The CDR3 contains 13 residues. V was clipped by 8 bases and J by 5 bases; unmatched bases: 8. Germline lookup yields CDR1 PRHDT and CDR2 FYEKMQ (reference sequence). This chain's CDR3 is CASGVRGGETQYF. CDR3 bases: TGTGCCAGCGGCGTGAGGGGAGGGGAGACCCAGTACTTC.

This clonotype has ten or more counts. V and J are TRBV6-1 and TRBJ2-1; tentative D call: TRBD2 (5 bases). The CDR3 runs to 14 residues. Germline V gene sequence: CDR1 MNHNS, CDR2 SASEGT. V gave up 4 bases and J gave up 7 bases, with 14 bases separating them. The CDR3 reads CASSVGVSPNEQFF. The CDR3 coding sequence is TGTGCCAGCAGTGTCGGGGTCAGTCCGAATGAGCAGTTCTTC.

This clonotype was seen repeatedly, ten times or more. V usage is TRBV20-1 and J usage is TRBJ2-3; 7 nucleotides align to TRBD2. This CDR3 has 16 residues. Germline assignment: CDR1 DFQATT and CDR2 SNEGSKA (reference sequence). The V and J ends lost 3 bases and 0 bases, in that order; junction bases with no gene match: 9. The CDR3 sequence is CSASNRLAVSTDTQYF. The CDR3 DNA reads as TGCAGTGCTAGTAATCGCCTAGCGGTTAGCACAGATACGCAGTATTTT.

V gene TRBV11-1 combines with J gene TRBJ1-3; 7 nucleotides agree with TRBD1. The V gene end was trimmed by 0 bases and the J gene end by 9 bases; junction bases not matched to a gene: 8. CDR1 is SGHAT, CDR2 FQDESV, per germline (reference sequence). The CDR3 spans 15 residues. The CDR3 DNA reads as TGTGCCAGCAGCTTAGCGGGACAGTCACGAAGCACCATATATTTT. Protein product: CASSLAGQSRSTIYF.

This clonotype came up many times. The rearrangement uses TRBV3-1 and TRBJ2-3; TRBD1 agrees at 7 bases. Germline V lookup: CDR1 LGHDT, CDR2 YNNKEL (reference sequence). Germline trimming cut 2 bases from V and 6 bases from J; bases unmatched to any gene: 11. CDR3 length: 16 residues. This chain's CDR3 is CASSQRGPTGWDTQYF. The DNA of the CDR3 is TGTGCCAGCAGCCAAAGAGGACCGACAGGGTGGGATACGCAGTATTTT.

This clonotype has a count of ten or more. The rearrangement uses TRBV5-5 and TRBJ2-7, with D possibly TRBD1 on 6 matching bases. The length of the CDR3 is 14 residues. Trimming left V 4 bases short and J 1 base short, with 12 bases between. Germline CDR1 and CDR2: SGHKS and YYEKEE (reference sequence). The CDR3 sequence: CASSPSGTSYEQYF. Here the CDR3 DNA reads TGTGCCAGCAGCCCATCGGGGACATCCTACGAGCAGTACTTC.

At least ten counts were recorded for this clonotype. The rearrangement uses TRBV10-3 and TRBJ2-5, with D perhaps TRBD1 (6 bases). Germline V gives CDR1 ENHRY, CDR2 SYGVKD. The V end lost 3 bases, the J end lost 6 bases, and 20 bases lay between the germline ends. The CDR3 consists of 16 residues. CDR3 loop: CAISDSFTGTLKTQYF. The CDR3 DNA follows: TGTGCCATCAGTGATTCATTTACAGGGACCCTCAAGACCCAGTACTTC.

The chain combines TRBV19 with TRBJ2-5; 7 nucleotides line up with TRBD2. Germline V gene lookup returns CDR1 LNHDA and CDR2 SQIVND (reference sequence). The CDR3 runs to 15 residues. J lost 2 bases, V lost 5 bases, and 8 bases had no gene match. CDR3 nucleotide sequence: TGTGCCAGTAGTCCCGGAGGCGGGGGACAAGAGACCCAGTACTTC. Translating it yields CASSPGGGGQETQYF.

The rearrangement links TRBV5-1 to TRBJ1-1; D is perhaps TRBD1 (5 bases). The V end was cut by 0 bases, the J end by 6 bases, with 15 bases between. The V gene's germline CDR1 is SGHRS and CDR2 YFSETQ. The CDR3 runs 15 residues. This CDR3 reads CASSLGGGGTPEAFF. As DNA, the CDR3 is TGCGCCAGCAGCTTGGGGGGCGGGGGAACCCCTGAAGCTTTCTTT.

The chain recombines TRBV5-8 with TRBJ2-7; perhaps TRBD2 as D (6 bases). Looked up from germline, CDR1 is SGHTS and CDR2 is YDEGEE. The V end lost 4 bases, the J end lost 1 base, and 15 bases lay between the germline ends. This CDR3 has 15 amino acids. CDR3 protein: CASSAAGTGSYEQYF. The DNA for the CDR3 is TGTGCCAGCAGCGCTGCCGGGACTGGTTCCTACGAGCAGTACTTC. The full variable domain, in which reference TRBV5-8 and TRBJ2-7 provide the parts outside the CDR3, is EAGVTQSPTHLIKTRGQQATLRCSPISGHTSVYWYQQALGLGLQFLLWYDEGEERNRGNFPPRFSGRQFPNYSSELNVNALELEDSALYLCASSAAGTGSYEQYFGPGTRLTVT.

This clonotype was counted many times. This chain joins TRBV20-1 and TRBJ2-7, with D maybe TRBD1 (6 bases). Germline lookup yields CDR1 DFQATT and CDR2 SNEGSKA (reference sequence). Trimming removed 4 bases at V and 1 base at J, with 11 bases between. The CDR3 is made up of 13 amino acids. CDR3 bases: TGCAGTGCTACTCCGGGACAATCCTACGAGCAGTACTTC. It encodes CSATPGQSYEQYF.

V usage is TRBV11-2 and J usage is TRBJ2-7, with 12 bases matching TRBD2. CDR1 is SGHAT and CDR2 is FQNNGV in the germline V gene. The CDR3 length is 18 residues. V lost 2 bases to trimming and J lost 3 bases; unmatched junction nucleotides: 11. The CDR3 DNA reads TGTGCCAGCAGCTTAAAAGCGGCTAGCGGGAGGGCCGTCTACGAGCAGTACTTC. Translated: CASSLKAASGRAVYEQYF.

This clonotype has a count of ten or more. J is TRBJ1-4 and V is TRBV7-2; D is possibly TRBD1 (5 bases). The V gene lost 5 bases and the J gene lost 8 bases, with 18 bases spanning the gap. Germline values: CDR1 SGHTA, CDR2 FQGNSA. CDR3 length equals 15 residues. CDR3 protein: CASSPTGGRGEKLFF. As DNA, the CDR3 is TGTGCCAGCAGCCCGACGGGAGGAAGGGGAGAAAAACTGTTTTTT.

This clonotype was detected a few times. The chain links TRBV6-2 or TRBV6-3 to TRBJ1-1; D gene ambiguous. Per germline, CDR1 MNHEY and CDR2 SVGEGT. This CDR3 has 14 amino acids. V was shortened by 7 bases and J by 2 bases, with 14 bases between the two germline ends. This CDR3 is CASNILGFNTEAFF. CDR3 nucleotide sequence: TGTGCCAGCAACATCCTCGGGTTTAACACTGAAGCTTTCTTT.

A remark on this clonotype: A much larger clonotype is one base distant, so this may be a read error. The DNA of the CDR3 is TGTGCCATCAGTGAGTCGGAGAATGCACGAGGCTACACCTTC. Encoded protein: CAISESENARGYTF. V and J are TRBV10-3 and TRBJ1-2; D remains unclear. Germline assignment: CDR1 ENHRY and CDR2 SYGVKD. The CDR3 loop spans 14 amino acids. The V end was cut by 0 bases, the J end by 8 bases, with 13 bases between.

This clonotype was seen a few times. The rearrangement links TRBV12-3 or TRBV12-4 to TRBJ1-4, with TRBD1 matching 7 bases. The CDR3 loop spans 14 amino acids. With V trimmed by 6 bases and J by 8 bases, 9 bases remained unmatched. CDR3 nucleotide sequence: TGTGCCAGCAGCCCTACAGGGGTGGGGGAAAAACTGTTTTTT. It encodes CASSPTGVGEKLFF.

The genes are TRBV10-3 and TRBJ2-3; 8 positions match TRBD2. V lost 8 bases and J lost 3; bases outside the gene matches: 7. The CDR3 totals 14 residues. Germline CDR1 reads ENHRY; CDR2 reads SYGVKD. The CDR3 reads CAIGSGGRTDTQYF. The CDR3 DNA is TGTGCCATCGGATCGGGGGGGAGGACAGATACGCAGTATTTT.

This clonotype occurred many times. V and J are TRBV27 and TRBJ1-5; perhaps TRBD1 as D (6 bases). The germline V and J ends were trimmed by 3 bases and 6 bases, with 12 bases remaining between them. Germline CDR1 and CDR2: MNHEY and SMNVEV (reference sequence). This CDR3 comprises 14 residues. CDR3 coding DNA: TGTGCCAGCAGTTTTACAGGGAGGGGTCAGCCCCAGCATTTT. This translates into CASSFTGRGQPQHF.

Turning to this clonotype: Since a much larger clone is just one base distant, this may be a read error. The chain joins TRBV6-2 or TRBV6-3 to TRBJ2-7, with D maybe TRBD1 (5 bases). The CDR3 is 14 amino acids. Trimming took off 4 bases at V and 2 bases at J, with 12 bases between the two ends. The germline V gene encodes CDR1 MNHEY and CDR2 SVGEGT. The CDR3 DNA reads TGTGCCAGCAGTTGCTCGGTGGACACCTACGAGCAGTACTTC. Protein product: CASSCSVDTYEQYF.

The sample holds many counts of this clonotype. The chain carries TRBV20-1 and TRBJ1-4; perhaps TRBD1 as D (6 bases). Germline loops: CDR1 DFQATT, CDR2 SNEGSKA (reference sequence). The CDR3 is 13 residues long. CDR3 in amino acids: CGMLRDTDEKLFF. CDR3 sequence (DNA): TGCGGAATGCTCAGGGACACAGATGAAAAACTGTTTTTT.

This clonotype occurred many times. V and J are TRBV20-1 and TRBJ2-1, with D perhaps TRBD2 (5 bases). Germline values: CDR1 DFQATT, CDR2 SNEGSKA (reference sequence). CDR3 size: 14 residues. V lost 6 bases, J lost 0 bases, and 12 bases lay in between. CDR3 residues: CSAYTRFSYNEQFF. CDR3 bases: TGCAGTGCCTACACTAGATTCTCCTACAATGAGCAGTTCTTC.

This clonotype was observed at least ten times. V usage is TRBV28 and J usage is TRBJ2-1; TRBD1 agrees at 8 bases. The germline V gene has CDR1 MDHEN and CDR2 SYDVKM. The CDR3 covers 15 residues. Germline trimming cut 7 bases from V and 0 bases from J; bases unmatched to any gene: 5. The CDR3 region is CASIPGGFSYNEQFF. CDR3 DNA: TGTGCCAGCATCCCAGGGGGCTTCTCCTACAATGAGCAGTTCTTC. Full variable domain (remainder filled in from reference TRBV28 and TRBJ2-1): DVKVTQSSRYLVKRTGEKVFLECVQDMDHENMFWYRQDPGLGLRLIYFSYDVKMKEKGDIPEGYSVSREKKERFSLILESASTNQTSMYLCASIPGGFSYNEQFFGPGTRLTVL.